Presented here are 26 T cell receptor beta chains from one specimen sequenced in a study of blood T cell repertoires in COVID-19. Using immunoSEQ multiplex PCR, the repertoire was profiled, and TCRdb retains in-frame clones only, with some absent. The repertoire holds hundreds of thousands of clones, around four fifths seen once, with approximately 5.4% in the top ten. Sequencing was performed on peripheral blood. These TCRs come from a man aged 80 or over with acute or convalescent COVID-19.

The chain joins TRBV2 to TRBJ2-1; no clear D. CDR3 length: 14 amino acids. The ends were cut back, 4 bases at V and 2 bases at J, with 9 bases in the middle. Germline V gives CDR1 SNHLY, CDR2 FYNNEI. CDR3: CASSGLRTYNEQFF. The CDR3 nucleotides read TGTGCCAGCAGTGGCCTGCGTACCTACAATGAGCAGTTCTTC.

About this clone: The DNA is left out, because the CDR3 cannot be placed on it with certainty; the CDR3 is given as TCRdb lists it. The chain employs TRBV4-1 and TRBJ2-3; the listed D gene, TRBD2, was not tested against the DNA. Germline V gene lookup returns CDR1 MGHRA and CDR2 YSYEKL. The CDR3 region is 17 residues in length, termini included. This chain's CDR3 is CASSQDLLADAQIRSIF.

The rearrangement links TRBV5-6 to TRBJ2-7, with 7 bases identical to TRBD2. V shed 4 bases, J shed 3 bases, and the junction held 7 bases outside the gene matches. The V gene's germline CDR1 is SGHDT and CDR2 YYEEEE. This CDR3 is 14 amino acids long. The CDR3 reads CASSPGGGDYEQYF. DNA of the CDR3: TGTGCCAGCAGCCCAGGTGGGGGGGACTACGAGCAGTACTTC.

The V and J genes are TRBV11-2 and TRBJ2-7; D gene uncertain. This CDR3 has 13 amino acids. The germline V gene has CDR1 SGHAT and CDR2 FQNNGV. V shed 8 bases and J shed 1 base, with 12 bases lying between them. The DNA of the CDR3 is TGTGCCAGCGTCCGAGCCCGTTCCTACGAGCAGTACTTC. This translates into CASVRARSYEQYF.

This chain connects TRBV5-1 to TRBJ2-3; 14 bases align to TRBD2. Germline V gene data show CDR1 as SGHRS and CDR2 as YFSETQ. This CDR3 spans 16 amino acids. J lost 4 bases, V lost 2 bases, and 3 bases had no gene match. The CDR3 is CASSLRTSGGPDTQYF. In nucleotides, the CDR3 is TGCGCCAGCAGCTTAAGGACTAGCGGGGGGCCAGATACGCAGTATTTT. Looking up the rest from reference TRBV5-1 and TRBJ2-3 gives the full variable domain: KAGVTQTPRYLIKTRGQQVTLSCSPISGHRSVSWYQQTPGQGLQFLFEYFSETQRNKGNFPGRFSGRQFSNSRSEMNVSTLELGDSALYLCASSLRTSGGPDTQYFGPGTRLTVL.

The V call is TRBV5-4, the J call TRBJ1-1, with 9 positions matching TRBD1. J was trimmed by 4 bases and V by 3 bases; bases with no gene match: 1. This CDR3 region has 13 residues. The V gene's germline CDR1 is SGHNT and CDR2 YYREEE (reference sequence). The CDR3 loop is CASSSGQGTEAFF. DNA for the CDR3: TGTGCCAGCAGCTCGGGACAGGGCACTGAAGCTTTCTTT.

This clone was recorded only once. The CDR3 DNA reads TGTGCCAGCCGAGGGAGGACAGGGGTAATAGAGCAGTACTTC. The encoded protein is CASRGRTGVIEQYF. The chain employs TRBV6-6 and TRBJ2-7, with TRBD1 matching 9 bases. V was pared by 8 bases and J by 7 bases, with 12 bases of the junction left unmatched. The CDR3 sequence is 14 residues long. Germline V gene sequence: CDR1 MNHNY, CDR2 SVGAGI (reference sequence).

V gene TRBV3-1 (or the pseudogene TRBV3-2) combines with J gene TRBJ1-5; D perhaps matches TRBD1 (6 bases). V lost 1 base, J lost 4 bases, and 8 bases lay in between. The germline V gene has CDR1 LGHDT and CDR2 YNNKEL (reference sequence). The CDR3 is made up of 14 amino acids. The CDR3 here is CASSQVGANQPQHF. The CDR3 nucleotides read TGTGCCAGCAGCCAAGTGGGGGCGAATCAGCCCCAGCATTTT.

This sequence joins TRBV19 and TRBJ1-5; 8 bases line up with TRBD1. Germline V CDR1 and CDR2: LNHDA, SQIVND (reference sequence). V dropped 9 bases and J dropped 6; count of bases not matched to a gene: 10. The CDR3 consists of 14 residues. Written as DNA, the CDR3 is TGTGCCAGCGTAGGCAGGGGGCCGGGTCAGCCCCAGCATTTT. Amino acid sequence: CASVGRGPGQPQHF.

Here the CDR3 reads CASSSRQGGNTEAFF. CDR3 nucleotide sequence: TGTGCCAGCAGCTCCCGACAGGGAGGAAACACTGAAGCTTTCTTT. The chain combines TRBV7-9 with TRBJ1-1; TRBD1 aligns across 7 bases. Germline lookup yields CDR1 SEHNR and CDR2 FQNEAQ (reference sequence). This CDR3 spans 15 amino acids. V shed 4 bases and J 2 bases; nucleotides not matched to a gene: 7.

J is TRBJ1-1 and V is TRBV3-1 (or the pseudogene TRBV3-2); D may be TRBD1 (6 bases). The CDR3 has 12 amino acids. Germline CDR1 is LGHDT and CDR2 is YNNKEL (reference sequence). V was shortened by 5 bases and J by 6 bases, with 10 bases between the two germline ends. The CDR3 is CASSNRASEAFF. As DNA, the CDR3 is TGTGCCAGCAGCAACAGGGCTTCTGAAGCTTTCTTT.

Written as DNA, the CDR3 is TGTGCCAGCAGTTATCGTTTAGGGGAAGGTGAAAAACTGTTTTTT. It is translated as CASSYRLGEGEKLFF. This chain links TRBV6-9 with TRBJ1-4, with D perhaps matching TRBD1 (5 bases). Germline CDR1 reads MNHGY; CDR2 reads SVAAGI. The ends were cut back, 2 bases at V and 7 bases at J, with 14 bases in the middle. The CDR3 is 15 residues long.

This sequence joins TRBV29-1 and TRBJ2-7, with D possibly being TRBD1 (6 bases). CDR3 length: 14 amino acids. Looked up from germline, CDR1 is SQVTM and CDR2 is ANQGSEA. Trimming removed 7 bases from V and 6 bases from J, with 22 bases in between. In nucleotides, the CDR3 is TGCAGCGCCGGTGGGCAGGGGATCGGCTCCGAGCAGTACTTC. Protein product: CSAGGQGIGSEQYF.

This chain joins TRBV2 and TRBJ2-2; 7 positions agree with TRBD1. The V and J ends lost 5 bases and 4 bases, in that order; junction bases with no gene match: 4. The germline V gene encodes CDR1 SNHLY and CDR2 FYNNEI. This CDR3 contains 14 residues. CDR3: CASSKGQRTGELFF. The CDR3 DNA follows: TGTGCCAGCAGTAAGGGACAGCGCACCGGGGAGCTGTTTTTT.

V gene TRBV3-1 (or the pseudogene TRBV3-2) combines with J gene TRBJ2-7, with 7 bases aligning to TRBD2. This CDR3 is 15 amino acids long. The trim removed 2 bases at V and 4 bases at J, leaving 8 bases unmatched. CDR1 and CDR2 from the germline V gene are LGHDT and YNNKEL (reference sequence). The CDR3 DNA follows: TGTGCCAGCAGCCAACCCTATGGGGGGGGATACGAGCAGTACTTC. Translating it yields CASSQPYGGGYEQYF.

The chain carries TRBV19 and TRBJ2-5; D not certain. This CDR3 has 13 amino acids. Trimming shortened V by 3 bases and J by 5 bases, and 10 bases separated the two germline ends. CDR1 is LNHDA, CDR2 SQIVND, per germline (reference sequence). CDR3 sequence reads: CASSINWAETQYF. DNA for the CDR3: TGTGCCAGTAGTATTAACTGGGCCGAGACCCAGTACTTC.

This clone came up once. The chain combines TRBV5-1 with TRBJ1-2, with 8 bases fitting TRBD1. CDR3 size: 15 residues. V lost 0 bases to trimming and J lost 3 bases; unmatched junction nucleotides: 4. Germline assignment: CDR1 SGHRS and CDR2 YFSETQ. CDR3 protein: CASSLEGQGYYGYTF. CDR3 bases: TGCGCCAGCAGCTTGGAAGGACAGGGTTACTATGGCTACACCTTC.

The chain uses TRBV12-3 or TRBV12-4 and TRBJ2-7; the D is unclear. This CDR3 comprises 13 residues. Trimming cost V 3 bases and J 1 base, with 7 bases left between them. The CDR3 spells CASSFGRSYEQYF. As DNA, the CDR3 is TGTGCCAGCAGTTTTGGGCGATCCTACGAGCAGTACTTC.

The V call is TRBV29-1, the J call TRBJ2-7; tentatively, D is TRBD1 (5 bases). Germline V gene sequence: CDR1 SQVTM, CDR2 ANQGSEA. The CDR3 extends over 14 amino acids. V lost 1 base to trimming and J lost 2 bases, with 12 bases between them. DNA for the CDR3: TGCAGCGTTGAAGTCAGGGATCGCCCCTACGAGCAGTACTTC. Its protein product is CSVEVRDRPYEQYF.

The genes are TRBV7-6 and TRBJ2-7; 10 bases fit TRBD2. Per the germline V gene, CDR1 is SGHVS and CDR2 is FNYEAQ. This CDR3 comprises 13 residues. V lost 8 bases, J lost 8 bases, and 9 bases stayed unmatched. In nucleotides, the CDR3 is TGTGCCAGCGGCCTAGCGGGAGATAATCAGCAGTACTTC. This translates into CASGLAGDNQQYF.

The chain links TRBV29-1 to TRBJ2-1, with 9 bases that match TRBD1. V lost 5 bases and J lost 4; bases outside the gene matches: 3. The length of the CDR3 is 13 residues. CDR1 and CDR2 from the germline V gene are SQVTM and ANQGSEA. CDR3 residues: CSVFGQGYNEQFF. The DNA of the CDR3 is TGCAGCGTTTTCGGACAGGGGTACAATGAGCAGTTCTTC.

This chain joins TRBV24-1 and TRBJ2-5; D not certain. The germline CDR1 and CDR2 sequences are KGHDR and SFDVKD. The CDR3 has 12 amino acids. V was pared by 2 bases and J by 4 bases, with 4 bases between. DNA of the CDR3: TGTGCCACCAGTGATTACAGAGAGACCCAGTACTTC. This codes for CATSDYRETQYF.

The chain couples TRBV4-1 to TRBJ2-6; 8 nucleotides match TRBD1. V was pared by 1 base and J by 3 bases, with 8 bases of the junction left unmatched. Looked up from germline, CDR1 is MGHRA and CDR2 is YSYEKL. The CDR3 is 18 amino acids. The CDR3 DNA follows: TGCGCCAGCAGCCAAGGGCAGGGGGCGTTGAGTGGGGCCAACGTCCTGACTTTC. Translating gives CASSQGQGALSGANVLTF.

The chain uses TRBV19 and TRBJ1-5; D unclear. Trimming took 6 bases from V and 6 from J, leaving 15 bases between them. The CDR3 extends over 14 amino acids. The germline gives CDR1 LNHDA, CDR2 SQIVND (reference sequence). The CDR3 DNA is TGTGCCAGTAGCCGGCAGGAGGTTGGTCAGCCCCAGCATTTT. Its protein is CASSRQEVGQPQHF.

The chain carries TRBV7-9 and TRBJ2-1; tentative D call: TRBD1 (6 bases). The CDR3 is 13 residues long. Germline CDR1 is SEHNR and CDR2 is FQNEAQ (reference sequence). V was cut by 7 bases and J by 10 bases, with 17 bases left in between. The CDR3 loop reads CASTLKTGTEQFF. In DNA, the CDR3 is TGTGCCAGCACCCTCAAAACCGGGACAGAGCAGTTCTTC.

CDR3 in amino acids: CASSEMGAGANVLTF. The CDR3 nucleotides are TGTGCCAGCAGTGAGATGGGAGCTGGGGCCAACGTCCTGACTTTC. This sequence joins TRBV2 and TRBJ2-6, with D perhaps TRBD2 (5 bases). The CDR3 extends over 15 amino acids. Germline CDR1 reads SNHLY; CDR2 reads FYNNEI. V was cut by 3 bases and J by 2 bases, with 8 bases left in between.